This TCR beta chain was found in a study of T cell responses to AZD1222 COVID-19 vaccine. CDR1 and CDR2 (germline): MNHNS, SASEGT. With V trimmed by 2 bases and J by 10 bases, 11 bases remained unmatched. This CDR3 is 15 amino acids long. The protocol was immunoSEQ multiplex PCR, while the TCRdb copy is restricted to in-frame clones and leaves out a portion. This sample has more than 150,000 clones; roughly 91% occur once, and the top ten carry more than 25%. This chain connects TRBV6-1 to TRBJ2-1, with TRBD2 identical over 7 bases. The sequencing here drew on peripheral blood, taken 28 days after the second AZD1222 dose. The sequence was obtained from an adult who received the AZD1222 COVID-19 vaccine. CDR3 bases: TGTGCCAGCAGTGAACAACTAGCGAATCGAGGGGAGCAGTTCTTC. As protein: CASSEQLANRGEQFF.